The subject of this entry is one TCR beta chain. V lost 0 bases to trimming and J lost 10 bases, with 20 bases between them. The germline CDR1 and CDR2 sequences are SGDLS and YYNGEE. This CDR3 has 16 residues. Construction of the TCRbeta library involved unique molecular identifiers. TCRdb re-derived calls from the PCR reads in MiXCR, one entry per CDR3 protein. The table shows some 590,000 distinct CDR3 sequences, with approximately 10% occurring only once. This sample is drawn from a study of T-cell reconstitution after alpha-beta-depleted transplantation in children. The chain uses TRBV9 and TRBJ2-1, with D possibly being TRBD1 (6 bases). This clonotype originated in a human donor who donated a stem cell graft to a child with acute myeloid leukemia. The specimen comprised PBMCs from the stem cell graft donor, sampled from the stem cell graft. Here the CDR3 DNA reads TGTGCCAGCAGCGTAGAAATCCGGCATGAACAGGGCGAGCAGTTCTTC. Its translation is CASSVEIRHEQGEQFF.